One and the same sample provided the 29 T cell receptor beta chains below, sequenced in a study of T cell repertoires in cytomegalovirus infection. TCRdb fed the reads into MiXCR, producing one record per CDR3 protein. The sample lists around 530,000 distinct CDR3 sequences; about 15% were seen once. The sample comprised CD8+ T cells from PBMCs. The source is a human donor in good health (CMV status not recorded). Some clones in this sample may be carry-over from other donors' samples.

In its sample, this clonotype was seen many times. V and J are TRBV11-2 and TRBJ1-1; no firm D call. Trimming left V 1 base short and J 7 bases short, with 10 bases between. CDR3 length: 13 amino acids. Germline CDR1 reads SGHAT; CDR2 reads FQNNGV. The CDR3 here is CASSLVGNDEAFF. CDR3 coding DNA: TGTGCCAGCAGCTTAGTAGGGAACGATGAAGCTTTCTTT.

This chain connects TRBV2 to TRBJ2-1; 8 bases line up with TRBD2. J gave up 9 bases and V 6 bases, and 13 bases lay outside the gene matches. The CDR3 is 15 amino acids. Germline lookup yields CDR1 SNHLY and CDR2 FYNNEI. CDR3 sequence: CASSESGGRLIEQFF. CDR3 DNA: TGTGCCAGCAGCGAATCTGGCGGGAGGCTTATTGAGCAGTTCTTC.

The CDR3 nucleotides are TGTGCCAGCAGCCAAGAAAGTGAAGTGGGAACTGAAGCTTTCTTT. Its protein is CASSQESEVGTEAFF. The V gene is TRBV14, the J gene TRBJ1-1; D is undetermined. CDR3 size: 15 residues. In germline, CDR1 is SGHDN, CDR2 FVKESK. V lost 0 bases and J 5 bases, leaving 13 bases between the germline ends.

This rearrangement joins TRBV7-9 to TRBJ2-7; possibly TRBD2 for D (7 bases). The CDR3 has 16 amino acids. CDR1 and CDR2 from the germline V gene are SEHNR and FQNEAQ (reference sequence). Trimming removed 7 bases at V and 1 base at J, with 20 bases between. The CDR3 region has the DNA TGTGCCAGCACCGGAGGGGGGGGGGCGACGTCCTACGAGCAGTACTTC. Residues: CASTGGGGATSYEQYF.

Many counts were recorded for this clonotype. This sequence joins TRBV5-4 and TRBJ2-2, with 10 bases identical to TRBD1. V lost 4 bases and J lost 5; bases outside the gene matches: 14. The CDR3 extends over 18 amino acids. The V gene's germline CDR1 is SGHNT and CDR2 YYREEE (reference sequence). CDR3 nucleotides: TGTGCCAGCAGCCTCCCCACGGAGGGACAGGGGTGGACCGGGGAGCTGTTTTTT. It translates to CASSLPTEGQGWTGELFF. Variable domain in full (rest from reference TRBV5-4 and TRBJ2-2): ETGVTQSPTHLIKTRGQQVTLRCSSQSGHNTVSWYQQALGQGPQFIFQYYREEENGRGNFPPRFSGLQFPNYSSELNVNALELDDSALYLCASSLPTEGQGWTGELFFGEGSRLTVL.

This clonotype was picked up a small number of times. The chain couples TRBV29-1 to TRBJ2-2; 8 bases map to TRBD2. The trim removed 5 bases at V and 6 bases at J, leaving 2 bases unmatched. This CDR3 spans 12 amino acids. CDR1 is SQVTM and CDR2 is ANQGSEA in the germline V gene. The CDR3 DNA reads TGCAGCGTTAGCGGGGGCGCCGGGGAGCTGTTTTTT. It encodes CSVSGGAGELFF.

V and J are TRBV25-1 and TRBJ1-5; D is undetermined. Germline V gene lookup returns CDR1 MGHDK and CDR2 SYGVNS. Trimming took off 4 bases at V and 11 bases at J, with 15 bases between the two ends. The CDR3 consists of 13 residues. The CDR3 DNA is TGTGCCAGCAGTGCGGACGGCGGATCCGCCCAGCATTTT. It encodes CASSADGGSAQHF.

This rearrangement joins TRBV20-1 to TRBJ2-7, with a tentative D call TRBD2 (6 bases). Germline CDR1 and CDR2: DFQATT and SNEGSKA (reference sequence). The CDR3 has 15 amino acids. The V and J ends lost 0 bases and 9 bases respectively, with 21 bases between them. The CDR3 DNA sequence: TGCAGTGCTAGAGACCGGGACCGCCGGCGGAGGGGGCAGTACTTC. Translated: CSARDRDRRRRGQYF.

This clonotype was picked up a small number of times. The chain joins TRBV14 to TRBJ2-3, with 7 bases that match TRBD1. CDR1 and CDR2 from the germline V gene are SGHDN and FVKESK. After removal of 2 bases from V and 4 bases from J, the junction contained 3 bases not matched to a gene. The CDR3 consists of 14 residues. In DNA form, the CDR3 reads TGTGCCAGCAGCCAACAGACAGGGCCAGATACGCAGTATTTT. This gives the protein CASSQQTGPDTQYF.

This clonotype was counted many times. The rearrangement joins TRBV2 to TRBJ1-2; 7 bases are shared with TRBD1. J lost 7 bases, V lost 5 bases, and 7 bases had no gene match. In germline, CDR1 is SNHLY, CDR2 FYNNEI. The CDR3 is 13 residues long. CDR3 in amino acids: CASSSGDSFGYTF. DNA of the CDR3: TGTGCCAGCAGTTCCGGGGACAGCTTTGGCTACACCTTC.

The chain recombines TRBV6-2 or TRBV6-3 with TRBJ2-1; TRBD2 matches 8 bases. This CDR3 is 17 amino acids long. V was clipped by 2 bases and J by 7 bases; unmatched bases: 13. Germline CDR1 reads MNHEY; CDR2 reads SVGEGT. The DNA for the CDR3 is TGTGCCAGCAGTTACCTCGGCGTAGCGGGGAAGGATAATGAGCAGTTCTTC. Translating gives CASSYLGVAGKDNEQFF.

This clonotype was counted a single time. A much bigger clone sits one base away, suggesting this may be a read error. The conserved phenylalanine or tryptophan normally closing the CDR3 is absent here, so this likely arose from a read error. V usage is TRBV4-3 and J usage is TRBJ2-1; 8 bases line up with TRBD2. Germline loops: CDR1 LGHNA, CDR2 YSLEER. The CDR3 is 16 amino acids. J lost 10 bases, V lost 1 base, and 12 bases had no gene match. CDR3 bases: TGCGCCAGCAGCCAAGGGGCGGACGGGGGGGCTTGGGAGCAGTTCTTA. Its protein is CASSQGADGGAWEQFL.

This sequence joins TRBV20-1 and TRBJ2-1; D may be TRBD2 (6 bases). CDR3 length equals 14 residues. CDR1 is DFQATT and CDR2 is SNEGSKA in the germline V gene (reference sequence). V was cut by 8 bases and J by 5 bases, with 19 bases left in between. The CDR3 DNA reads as TGCAGTTCCAGATGGCGGGATCCAAACAATGAGCAGTTCTTC. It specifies CSSRWRDPNNEQFF.

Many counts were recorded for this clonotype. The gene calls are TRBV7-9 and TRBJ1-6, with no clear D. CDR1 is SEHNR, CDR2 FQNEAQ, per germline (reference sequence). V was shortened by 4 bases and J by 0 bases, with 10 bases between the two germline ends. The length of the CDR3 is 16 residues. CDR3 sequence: CASSYRTVSYNSPLHF. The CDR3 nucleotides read TGTGCCAGCAGCTACCGGACGGTCTCCTATAATTCACCCCTCCACTTT.

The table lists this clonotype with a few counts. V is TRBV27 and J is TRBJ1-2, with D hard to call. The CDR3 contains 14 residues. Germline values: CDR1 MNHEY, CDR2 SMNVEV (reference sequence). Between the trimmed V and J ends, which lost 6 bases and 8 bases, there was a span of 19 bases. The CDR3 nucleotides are TGTGCCAGCAGCCCGGGTCAGCGATCTCACGGCTACACCTTC. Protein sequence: CASSPGQRSHGYTF.

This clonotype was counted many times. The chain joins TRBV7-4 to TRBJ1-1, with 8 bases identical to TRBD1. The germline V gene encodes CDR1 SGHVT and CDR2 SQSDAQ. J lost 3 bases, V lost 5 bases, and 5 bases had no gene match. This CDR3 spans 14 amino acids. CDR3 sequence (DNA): TGTGCCAGCAGCCCACAGGGGGAGGACACTGAAGCTTTCTTT. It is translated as CASSPQGEDTEAFF. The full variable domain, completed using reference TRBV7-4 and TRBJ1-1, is GAGVSQSPRYKVAKRGRDVALRCDSISGHVTLYWYRQTLGQGSEVLTYSQSDAQRDKSGRPSGRFSAERPERSVSTLKIQRTEQGDSAVYLCASSPQGEDTEAFFGQGTRLTVV.

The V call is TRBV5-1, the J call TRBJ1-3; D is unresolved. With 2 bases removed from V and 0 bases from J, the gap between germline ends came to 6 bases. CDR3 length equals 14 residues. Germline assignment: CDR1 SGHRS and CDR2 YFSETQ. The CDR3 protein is CASSFGNSGNTIYF. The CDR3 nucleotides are TGCGCCAGCAGCTTCGGAAACTCTGGAAACACCATATATTTT.

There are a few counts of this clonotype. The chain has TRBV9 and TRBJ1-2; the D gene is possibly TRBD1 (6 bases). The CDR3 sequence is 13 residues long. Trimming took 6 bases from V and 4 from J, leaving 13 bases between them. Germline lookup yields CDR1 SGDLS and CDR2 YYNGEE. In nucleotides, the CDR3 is TGTGCCAGCACACCCGGACAGCGCTATGGCTACACCTTC. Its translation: CASTPGQRYGYTF.

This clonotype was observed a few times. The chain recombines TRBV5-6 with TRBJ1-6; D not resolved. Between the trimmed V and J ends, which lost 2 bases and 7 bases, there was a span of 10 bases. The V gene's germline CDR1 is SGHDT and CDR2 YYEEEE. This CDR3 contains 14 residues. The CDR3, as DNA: TGTGCCAGCAGCTTCCCGGGGAGAAATTCACCCCTCCACTTT. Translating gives CASSFPGRNSPLHF.

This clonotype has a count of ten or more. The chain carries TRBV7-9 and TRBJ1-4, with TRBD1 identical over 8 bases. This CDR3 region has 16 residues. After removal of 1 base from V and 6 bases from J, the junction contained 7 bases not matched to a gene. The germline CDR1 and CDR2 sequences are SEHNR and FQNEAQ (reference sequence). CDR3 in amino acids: CASSLGDRSFDEKLFF. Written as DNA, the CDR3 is TGTGCCAGCAGCTTAGGGGACAGGTCGTTCGATGAAAAACTGTTTTTT.

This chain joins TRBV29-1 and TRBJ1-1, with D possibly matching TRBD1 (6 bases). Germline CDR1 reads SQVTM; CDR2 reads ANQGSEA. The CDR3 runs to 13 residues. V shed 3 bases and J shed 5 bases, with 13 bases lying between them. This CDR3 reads CSVEVRGRTEAFF. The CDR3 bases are TGCAGCGTTGAGGTCAGGGGTCGGACTGAAGCTTTCTTT.

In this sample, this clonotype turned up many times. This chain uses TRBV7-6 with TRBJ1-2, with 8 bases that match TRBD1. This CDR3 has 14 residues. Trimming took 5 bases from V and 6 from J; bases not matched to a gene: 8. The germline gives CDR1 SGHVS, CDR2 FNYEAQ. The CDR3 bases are TGTGCCAGCAGCGCCGCCCGGACAGGGAATGGCTACACCTTC. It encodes CASSAARTGNGYTF. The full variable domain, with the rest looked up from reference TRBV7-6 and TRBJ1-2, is GAGVSQSPRYKVTKRGQDVALRCDPISGHVSLYWYRQALGQGPEFLTYFNYEAQQDKSGLPNDRFSAERPEGSISTLTIQRTEQRDSAMYRCASSAARTGNGYTFGSGTRLTVV.

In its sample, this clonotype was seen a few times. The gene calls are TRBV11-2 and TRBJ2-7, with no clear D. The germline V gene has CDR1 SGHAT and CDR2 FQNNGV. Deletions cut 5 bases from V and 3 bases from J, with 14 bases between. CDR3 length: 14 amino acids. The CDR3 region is CASSLIGQVYEQYF. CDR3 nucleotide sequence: TGTGCCAGCAGCCTTATCGGGCAGGTCTACGAGCAGTACTTC.

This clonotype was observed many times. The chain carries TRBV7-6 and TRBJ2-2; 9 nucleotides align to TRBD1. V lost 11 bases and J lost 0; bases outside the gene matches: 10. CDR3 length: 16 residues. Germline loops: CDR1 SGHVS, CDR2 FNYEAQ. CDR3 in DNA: TGTGCCGGGGTAATTCGACAGGGGGCGAACACCGGGGAGCTGTTTTTT. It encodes CAGVIRQGANTGELFF.

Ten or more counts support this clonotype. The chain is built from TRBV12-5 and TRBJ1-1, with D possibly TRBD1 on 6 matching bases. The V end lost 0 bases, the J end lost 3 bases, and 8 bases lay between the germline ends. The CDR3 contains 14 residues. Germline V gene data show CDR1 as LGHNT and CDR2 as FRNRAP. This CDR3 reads CASGLVRQDTEAFF. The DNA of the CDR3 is TGTGCTAGTGGTTTGGTCCGACAGGACACTGAAGCTTTCTTT.

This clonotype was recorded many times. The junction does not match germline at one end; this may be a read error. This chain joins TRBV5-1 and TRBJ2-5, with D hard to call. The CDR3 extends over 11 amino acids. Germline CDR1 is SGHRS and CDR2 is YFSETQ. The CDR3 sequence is CASSLQETQYF. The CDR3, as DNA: TGTGCCAGCAGCTTACAAGAGACCCAGTACTTC. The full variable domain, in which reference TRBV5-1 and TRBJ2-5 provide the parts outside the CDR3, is KAGVTQTPRYLIKTRGQQVTLSCSPISGHRSVSWYQQTPGQGLQFLFEYFSETQRNKGNFPGRFSGRQFSNSRSEMNVSTLELGDSALYLCASSLQETQYFGPGTRLLVL.

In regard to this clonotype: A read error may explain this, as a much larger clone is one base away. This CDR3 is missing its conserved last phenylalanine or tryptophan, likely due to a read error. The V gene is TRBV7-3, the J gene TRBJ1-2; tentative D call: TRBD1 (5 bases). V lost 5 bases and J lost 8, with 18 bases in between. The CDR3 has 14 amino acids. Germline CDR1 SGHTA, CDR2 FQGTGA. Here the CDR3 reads CASSDRQTPQGYTL. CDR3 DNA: TGTGCCAGCAGCGACCGACAGACCCCACAGGGCTACACCTTA.

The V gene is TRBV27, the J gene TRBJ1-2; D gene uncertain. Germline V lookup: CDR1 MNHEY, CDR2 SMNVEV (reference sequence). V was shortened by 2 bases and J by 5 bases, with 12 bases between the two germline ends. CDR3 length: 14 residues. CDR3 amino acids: CASSLGLGSYGYTF. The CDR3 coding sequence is TGTGCCAGCAGTTTAGGGTTAGGCAGTTATGGCTACACCTTC.

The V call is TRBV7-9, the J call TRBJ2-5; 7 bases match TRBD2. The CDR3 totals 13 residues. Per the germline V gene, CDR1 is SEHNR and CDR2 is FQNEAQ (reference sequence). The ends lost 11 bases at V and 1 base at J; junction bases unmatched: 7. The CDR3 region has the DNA TGTGCCGAAGCTAGCGGTAGCCAAGAGACCCAGTACTTC. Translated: CAEASGSQETQYF.